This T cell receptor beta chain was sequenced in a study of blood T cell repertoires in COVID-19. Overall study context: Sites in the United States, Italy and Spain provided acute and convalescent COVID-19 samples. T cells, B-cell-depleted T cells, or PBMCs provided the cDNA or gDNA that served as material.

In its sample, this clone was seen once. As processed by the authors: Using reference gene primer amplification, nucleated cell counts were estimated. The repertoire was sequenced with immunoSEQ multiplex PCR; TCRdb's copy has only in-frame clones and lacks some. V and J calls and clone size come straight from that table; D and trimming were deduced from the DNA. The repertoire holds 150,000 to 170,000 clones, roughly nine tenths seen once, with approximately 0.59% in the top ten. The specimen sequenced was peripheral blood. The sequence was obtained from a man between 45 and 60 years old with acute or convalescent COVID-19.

The CDR3 region has the DNA TGTGCCACCAGCAGAGTGGTAACGGTGTGGCGGGCCACTGAAGCTTTCTTT. Amino acids: CATSRVVTVWRATEAFF. The chain combines TRBV15 with TRBJ1-1; D call uncertain. The V end lost 1 base, the J end lost 4 bases, and 19 bases lay between the germline ends. Germline V gene sequence: CDR1 LNHNV, CDR2 YYDKDF (reference sequence). The CDR3 is 17 residues long. Complete variable domain (other parts from reference TRBV15 and TRBJ1-1): DAMVIQNPRYQVTQFGKPVTLSCSQTLNHNVMYWYQQKSSQAPKLLFHYYDKDFNNEADTPDNFQSRRPNTSFCFLDIRSPGLGDTAMYLCATSRVVTVWRATEAFFGQGTRLTVV.